The T cell receptor (beta chain) described here comes from a study of human T cells and chemical hapten exposure. Time point given: patch test 1, 2 weeks after DPC sensitization. Treatment given: therapeutic diphenylcyclopropenone sensitization with weekly scalp DPC. MiXCR, applied by TCRdb to the RACE reads, yields one record per CDR3 protein. Among 84,000 or so distinct CDR3 sequences listed, roughly a tenth were seen once. Trimming removed 4 bases at V and 2 bases at J, with 13 bases between. CDR3 length: 15 amino acids. Germline V lookup: CDR1 SGHNT, CDR2 YYREEE (reference sequence). This receptor was identified in a man aged 35 to 55 with alopecia areata. Some clones in this sample may be carry-over from other donors' samples. The sample in question was whole blood, obtained in connection with sensitization to the hapten diphenylcyclopropenone (DPC). The J gene is TRBJ2-1, the V gene TRBV5-4, with TRBD2 as a possible D gene (6 bases). CDR3 amino acids: CASSLQAGTYNEQFF. The CDR3 bases are TGTGCCAGCAGCCTCCAGGCGGGAACCTACAATGAGCAGTTCTTC.